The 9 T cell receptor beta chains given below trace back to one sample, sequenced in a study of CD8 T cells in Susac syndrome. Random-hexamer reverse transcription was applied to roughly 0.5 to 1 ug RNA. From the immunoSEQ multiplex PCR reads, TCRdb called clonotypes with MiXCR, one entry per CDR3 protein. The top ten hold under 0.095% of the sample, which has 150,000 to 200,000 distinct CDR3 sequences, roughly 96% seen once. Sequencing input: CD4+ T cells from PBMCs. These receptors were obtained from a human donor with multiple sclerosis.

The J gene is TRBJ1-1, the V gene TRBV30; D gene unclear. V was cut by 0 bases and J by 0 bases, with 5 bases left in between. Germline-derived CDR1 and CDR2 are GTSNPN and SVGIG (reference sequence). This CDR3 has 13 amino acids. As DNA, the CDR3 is TGTGCCTGGAGTGTATGGATGAACACTGAAGCTTTCTTT. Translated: CAWSVWMNTEAFF.

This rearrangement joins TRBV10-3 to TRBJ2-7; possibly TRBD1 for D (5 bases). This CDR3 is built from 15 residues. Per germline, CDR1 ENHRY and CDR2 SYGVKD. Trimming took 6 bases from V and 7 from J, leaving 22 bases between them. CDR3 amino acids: CAIRERGLGLNEQYF. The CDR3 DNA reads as TGTGCCATCAGGGAAAGGGGTCTGGGCCTGAATGAGCAGTACTTC.

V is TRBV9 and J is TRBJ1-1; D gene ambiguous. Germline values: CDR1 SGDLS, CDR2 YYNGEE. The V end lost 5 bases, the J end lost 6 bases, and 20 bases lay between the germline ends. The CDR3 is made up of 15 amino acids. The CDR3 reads CASRYVVSGASEAFF. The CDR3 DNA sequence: TGTGCCAGCAGATACGTGGTCTCGGGAGCCTCTGAAGCTTTCTTT.

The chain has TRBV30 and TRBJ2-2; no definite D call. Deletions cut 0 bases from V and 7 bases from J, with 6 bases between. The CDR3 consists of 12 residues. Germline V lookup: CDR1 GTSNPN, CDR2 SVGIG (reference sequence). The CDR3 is CAWSVGSGELFF. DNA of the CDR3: TGTGCCTGGAGTGTAGGCAGCGGGGAGCTGTTTTTT.

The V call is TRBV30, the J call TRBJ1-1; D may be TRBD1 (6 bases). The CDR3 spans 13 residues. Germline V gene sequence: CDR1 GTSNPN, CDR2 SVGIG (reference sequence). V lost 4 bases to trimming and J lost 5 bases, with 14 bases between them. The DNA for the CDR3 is TGTGCCTGGACGAGGGGGAGTTCTACTGAAGCTTTCTTT. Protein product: CAWTRGSSTEAFF. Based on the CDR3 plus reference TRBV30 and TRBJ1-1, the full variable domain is SQTIHQWPATLVQPVGSPLSLECTVEGTSNPNLYWYRQAAGRGLQLLFYSVGIGQISSEVPQNLSASRPQDRQFILSSKKLLLSDSGFYLCAWTRGSSTEAFFGQGTRLTVV.

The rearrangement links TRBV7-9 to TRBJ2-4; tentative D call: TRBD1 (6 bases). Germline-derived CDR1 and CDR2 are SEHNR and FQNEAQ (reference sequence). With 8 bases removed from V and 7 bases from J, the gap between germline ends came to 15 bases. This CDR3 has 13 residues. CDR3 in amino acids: CASGGTGMNIQYF. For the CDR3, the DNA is TGTGCCAGCGGGGGTACAGGGATGAACATTCAGTACTTC. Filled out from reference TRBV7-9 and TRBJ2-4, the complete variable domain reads DTGVSQNPRHKITKRGQNVTFRCDPISEHNRLYWYRQTLGQGPEFLTYFQNEAQLEKSRLLSDRFSAERPKGSFSTLEIQRTEQGDSAMYLCASGGTGMNIQYFGAGTRLSVL.

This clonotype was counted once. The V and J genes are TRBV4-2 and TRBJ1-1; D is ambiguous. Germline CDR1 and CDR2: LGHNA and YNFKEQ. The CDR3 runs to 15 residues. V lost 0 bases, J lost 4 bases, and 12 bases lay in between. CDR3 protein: CASSQDRASATEAFF. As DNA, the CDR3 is TGTGCCAGCAGCCAAGATAGGGCCTCGGCCACTGAAGCTTTCTTT.

CDR3 nucleotide sequence: TGCAGCGTTGTATGGCCCCACGCGAAGATACAAGAGACCCAGTACTTC. Translated: CSVVWPHAKIQETQYF. The rearrangement uses TRBV29-1 and TRBJ2-5; no reliable D call. The CDR3 spans 16 residues. The germline V gene encodes CDR1 SQVTM and CDR2 ANQGSEA. The V end lost 4 bases, the J end lost 2 bases, and 20 bases lay between the germline ends. Based on the CDR3 plus reference TRBV29-1 and TRBJ2-5, the full variable domain is SAVISQKPSRDICQRGTSLTIQCQVDSQVTMMFWYRQQPGQSLTLIATANQGSEATYESGFVIDKFPISRPNLTFSTLTVSNMSPEDSSIYLCSVVWPHAKIQETQYFGPGTRLLVL.

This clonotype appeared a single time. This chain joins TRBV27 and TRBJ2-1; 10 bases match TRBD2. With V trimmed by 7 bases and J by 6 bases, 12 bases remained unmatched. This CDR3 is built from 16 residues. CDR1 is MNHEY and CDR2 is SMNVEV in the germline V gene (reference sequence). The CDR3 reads CASTQYERGGINEQFF. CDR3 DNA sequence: TGTGCCAGCACCCAATATGAGCGGGGGGGGATCAATGAGCAGTTCTTC.